Presented here are 14 T cell receptor beta chains from one specimen sequenced in a study of T cell responses to AZD1222 COVID-19 vaccine. Generated by immunoSEQ multiplex PCR, the TCRdb table keeps only in-frame clones and is missing some. The sample shows approximately 89,000 clones, 85% to 90% of them seen only once. The sample was peripheral blood, taken 28 days after the second AZD1222 dose. The origin of the receptors is an adult who received the AZD1222 COVID-19 vaccine.

The rearrangement joins TRBV5-1 to TRBJ2-3, with TRBD1 identical over 9 bases. Germline V lookup: CDR1 SGHRS, CDR2 YFSETQ. J gave up 6 bases and V 4 bases, and 12 bases lay outside the gene matches. CDR3 length: 16 amino acids. This CDR3 reads CASSPAGQGTTDTQYF. The CDR3 DNA is TGCGCCAGCAGCCCGGCCGGACAGGGGACAACGGATACGCAGTATTTT.

This chain joins TRBV28 and TRBJ2-5; TRBD2 aligns across 8 bases. In germline, CDR1 is MDHEN, CDR2 SYDVKM. Trimming cost V 7 bases and J 3 bases; bases outside gene matches: 4. The CDR3 length is 13 residues. This CDR3 reads CASTRGGEETQYF. The CDR3 bases are TGTGCCAGCACCCGGGGGGGTGAAGAGACCCAGTACTTC.

V usage is TRBV21-1 and J usage is TRBJ1-6; the D call TRBD1 from the table was never checked on the DNA. TRBV21-1 is assigned pseudogene status. CDR3 size: 16 residues. The CDR3 here is CASSKAGRYYNSPLHF. The DNA for the CDR3 is TGTGCCAGCAGCAAAGCGGGCAGGTATTATAATTCACCCCTCCACTTT.

The chain employs TRBV16 and TRBJ1-2, with unresolved D. Trimming stripped 0 bases from V and 2 bases from J, with 7 bases between. The germline V gene encodes CDR1 KGHSY and CDR2 FQNENV. This CDR3 contains 14 residues. The CDR3 DNA sequence: TGTGCCAGCAGCCAATCATGGCAGAACTATGGCTACACCTTC. Protein sequence: CASSQSWQNYGYTF.

This clone was seen a handful of times. The rearrangement uses TRBV11-1 and TRBJ1-1; a weak D match, TRBD1 (5 bases). The CDR3 runs 16 residues. Germline CDR1 SGHAT, CDR2 FQDESV (reference sequence). V lost 5 bases, J lost 3 bases, and 19 bases lay in between. DNA for the CDR3: TGTGCCAGCAGCCCAGAGGTTGGCGGAGGGGACACTGAAGCTTTCTTT. This translates into CASSPEVGGGDTEAFF.

The CDR3 DNA follows: TGTGCCATCAGTGAGGAGGGAAACTATGGCTACACCTTC. This encodes CAISEEGNYGYTF. The gene calls are TRBV10-3 and TRBJ1-2; D is unresolved. The germline gives CDR1 ENHRY, CDR2 SYGVKD. The ends were cut back, 2 bases at V and 2 bases at J, with 6 bases in the middle. The CDR3 covers 13 residues.

The chain combines TRBV7-9 with TRBJ2-3; TRBD2 might be the D (5 bases). The germline V gene encodes CDR1 SEHNR and CDR2 FQNEAQ (reference sequence). CDR3 length: 16 residues. V dropped 5 bases and J dropped 3 bases, with 18 bases sitting between them. This CDR3 reads CASSQPTGRRTDTQYF. The CDR3 DNA is TGTGCCAGCAGCCAGCCCACGGGAAGACGGACAGATACGCAGTATTTT.

The count of this clone is one. The gene calls are TRBV9 and TRBJ2-7, with 9 nucleotides matching TRBD2. The germline CDR1 and CDR2 sequences are SGDLS and YYNGEE. The V and J ends lost 0 bases and 5 bases, in that order; junction bases with no gene match: 3. The CDR3 contains 14 residues. CDR3 sequence reads: CASSVDPSGNEQYF. The DNA of the CDR3 is TGTGCCAGCAGCGTAGATCCTAGCGGGAACGAGCAGTACTTC.

The chain carries TRBV5-4 and TRBJ1-2; 7 bases are a match to TRBD1. The germline gives CDR1 SGHNT, CDR2 YYREEE (reference sequence). Losses at the gene ends were 5 bases for V and 8 bases for J; bases not matched to a gene: 12. CDR3 size: 14 residues. CDR3 loop: CASRPYTGVGGYTF. As DNA, the CDR3 is TGTGCCAGCAGGCCTTACACAGGGGTAGGCGGCTACACCTTC.

This chain connects TRBV15 to TRBJ2-5, with TRBD2 as a possible D gene (5 bases). The CDR3 sequence is 14 residues long. Germline V gene data show CDR1 as LNHNV and CDR2 as YYDKDF (reference sequence). Trimming cost V 0 bases and J 2 bases, with 7 bases left between them. CDR3 amino acids: CATSRDRGQETQYF. In DNA form, the CDR3 reads TGTGCCACCAGCAGAGATCGGGGTCAAGAGACCCAGTACTTC.

The chain employs TRBV7-3 and TRBJ1-2; D gene ambiguous. Germline V gene data show CDR1 as SGHTA and CDR2 as FQGTGA. The CDR3 consists of 14 residues. V was shortened by 4 bases and J by 3 bases, with 12 bases between the two germline ends. CDR3 DNA: TGTGCCAGCAGCTGGGGATCTGGGGACTATGGCTACACCTTC. Translation: CASSWGSGDYGYTF.

The chain recombines TRBV28 with TRBJ2-7; D possibly corresponds to TRBD1 (5 bases). Per the germline V gene, CDR1 is MDHEN and CDR2 is SYDVKM. This CDR3 has 14 residues. Trimming removed 10 bases at V and 5 bases at J, with 21 bases between. CDR3 sequence reads: CATILRGSWDEQYF. In DNA form, the CDR3 reads TGTGCCACTATATTAAGGGGCTCATGGGACGAGCAGTACTTC.

CDR3 protein: CAIPSTSHTNAEQFF. The CDR3 DNA sequence: TGCGCCATCCCCTCTACTAGCCATACCAACGCTGAGCAGTTCTTC. The chain has TRBV10-1 and TRBJ2-1; possible D gene TRBD2, 6 bases. The germline V gene has CDR1 WNHNN and CDR2 SYGVQD (reference sequence). CDR3 size: 15 residues. V lost 10 bases, J lost 9 bases, and 25 bases lay in between.

The rearrangement joins TRBV29-1 to TRBJ2-1, with D perhaps matching TRBD2 (5 bases). This CDR3 is 13 amino acids long. The germline CDR1 and CDR2 sequences are SQVTM and ANQGSEA. V dropped 6 bases and J dropped 0 bases, with 9 bases sitting between them. The CDR3 reads CSVRGSSYNEQFF. The CDR3 DNA sequence: TGCAGCGTCCGTGGGAGCTCCTACAATGAGCAGTTCTTC.